The next 31 T cell receptor beta chains were all read from a single sample in a study of T cell repertoires in cytomegalovirus infection. These TCRs are of unknown antigen specificity. TCRdb re-derived calls from the reads in MiXCR, one entry per CDR3 protein. The sample lists approximately 770,000 distinct CDR3 sequences, roughly 28% occurring once. The sample in question was cultured CD8+ T cells from PBMCs, obtained from culture after CMV antigen stimulation. These receptor sequences come from a human donor in good health (CMV status not recorded). Some clones in this sample may be carry-over from other donors' samples.

V usage is TRBV12-3 or TRBV12-4 and J usage is TRBJ2-3; a possible D gene is TRBD2 (6 bases). The CDR3 is 16 residues long. Trimming removed 8 bases at V and 2 bases at J, with 20 bases between. The CDR3 loop reads CASATNRDSFTDTQYF. For the CDR3, the DNA is TGTGCCAGCGCTACTAACCGGGACTCGTTCACAGATACGCAGTATTTT.

This chain connects TRBV27 to TRBJ2-5; 9 positions match TRBD1. The germline CDR1 and CDR2 sequences are MNHEY and SMNVEV (reference sequence). V trimming: 8 bases; J trimming: 5 bases; junction bases outside the gene matches: 12. The CDR3 loop spans 15 amino acids. The CDR3 spells CASARNRGRAETQYF. The CDR3 DNA sequence: TGTGCCAGCGCAAGGAACAGGGGGCGCGCGGAGACCCAGTACTTC.

V is TRBV5-1 and J is TRBJ2-7, with D possibly being TRBD1 (6 bases). V lost 0 bases and J lost 2, with 12 bases in between. The V gene's germline CDR1 is SGHRS and CDR2 YFSETQ. The CDR3 spans 15 residues. The CDR3 DNA reads TGCGCCAGCAGCTTGGTACCAGGGGATACCTACGAGCAGTACTTC. This gives the protein CASSLVPGDTYEQYF.

The chain is built from TRBV29-1 and TRBJ2-7; unclear D gene. CDR1 SQVTM and CDR2 ANQGSEA come from the germline V gene. This CDR3 has 14 amino acids. Trimming took 0 bases from V and 3 from J, leaving 12 bases between them. Here the CDR3 DNA reads TGCAGCGTTGAAGATACCCTATCCGGCTACGAGCAGTACTTC. Translated, it gives CSVEDTLSGYEQYF.

V and J are TRBV7-9 and TRBJ1-2, with TRBD1 as a possible D gene (5 bases). V lost 6 bases and J 0 bases, leaving 23 bases between the germline ends. Germline assignment: CDR1 SEHNR and CDR2 FQNEAQ (reference sequence). This CDR3 region has 18 residues. This chain's CDR3 is CASSAKGQVYSSNYGYTF. As DNA, the CDR3 is TGTGCCAGCAGTGCTAAGGGGCAGGTCTACTCCTCTAACTATGGCTACACCTTC.

In this sample, this clonotype turned up once. The chain carries TRBV12-5 and TRBJ1-5; 7 bases are shared with TRBD1. CDR1 is LGHNT and CDR2 is FRNRAP in the germline V gene. The CDR3 totals 15 residues. V lost 6 bases, J lost 4 bases, and 9 bases stayed unmatched. CDR3 nucleotide sequence: TGTGCTAGTGGCCTCGGGAGGGGGCTGAATCAGCCCCAGCATTTT. Translating it yields CASGLGRGLNQPQHF.

There are many counts of this clonotype. The chain couples TRBV5-1 to TRBJ1-1; TRBD1 is a possible D gene (5 bases). The germline gives CDR1 SGHRS, CDR2 YFSETQ. Trimming removed 1 base at V and 4 bases at J, with 11 bases between. This CDR3 has 14 residues. In nucleotides, the CDR3 is TGCGCCAGCAGCTTGAACGGGGGATTCACTGAAGCTTTCTTT. Encoded protein: CASSLNGGFTEAFF.

This clonotype was detected a few times. J is TRBJ2-2 and V is TRBV7-9; D call uncertain. V lost 3 bases and J lost 6, with 14 bases in between. Germline CDR1 and CDR2: SEHNR and FQNEAQ (reference sequence). The CDR3 is 15 residues long. The chain's CDR3 is CASSLSRAVAGELFF. The CDR3 DNA reads TGTGCCAGCAGCTTGTCCAGAGCAGTGGCCGGGGAGCTGTTTTTT.

The rearrangement joins TRBV27 to TRBJ2-5; D is perhaps TRBD2 (6 bases). CDR3 length equals 14 residues. Between the trimmed V and J ends, which lost 6 bases and 4 bases, there was a span of 15 bases. Per the germline V gene, CDR1 is MNHEY and CDR2 is SMNVEV (reference sequence). CDR3 nucleotides: TGTGCCAGCAGCCGCGGCCGGGGAGGAGAGACCCAGTACTTC. Protein: CASSRGRGGETQYF.

This clonotype has a count of ten or more. The chain combines TRBV4-1 with TRBJ1-5; the D gene is possibly TRBD1 (6 bases). Germline loops: CDR1 MGHRA, CDR2 YSYEKL. There are 15 residues in the CDR3. The ends were cut back, 1 base at V and 1 base at J, with 8 bases in the middle. CDR3 residues: CASSQVRGSNQPQHF. DNA for the CDR3: TGCGCCAGCAGCCAAGTCAGGGGCAGCAATCAGCCCCAGCATTTT.

The sample holds one count of this clonotype. V and J are TRBV6-1 and TRBJ1-5; TRBD1 matches 8 bases. Germline CDR1 is MNHNS and CDR2 is SASEGT. CDR3 size: 14 residues. J was trimmed by 5 bases and V by 5 bases; bases with no gene match: 5. Here the CDR3 DNA reads TGTGCCAGCAGTTCAGGGGGCGATCATCAGCCCCAGCATTTT. This sequence encodes CASSSGGDHQPQHF.

The V gene is TRBV7-3, the J gene TRBJ2-2; D is possibly TRBD2 (7 bases). Trimming stripped 2 bases from V and 4 bases from J, with 14 bases between. The CDR3 length is 16 residues. Germline V gene data show CDR1 as SGHTA and CDR2 as FQGTGA. Written as DNA, the CDR3 is TGTGCCAGCAGCTTATGGGGGGGGGCCGGCACCGGGGAGCTGTTTTTT. Translating gives CASSLWGGAGTGELFF.

This clonotype was observed a few times. CDR3 DNA sequence: TGTGCCAGCATCCTCCGGGACAGGGTCACAGATACGCAGTATTTT. This sequence encodes CASILRDRVTDTQYF. This chain joins TRBV5-5 and TRBJ2-3; 9 bases match TRBD1. V was pared by 6 bases and J by 2 bases, with 7 bases of the junction left unmatched. Per the germline V gene, CDR1 is SGHKS and CDR2 is YYEKEE (reference sequence). The CDR3 consists of 15 residues. Complete variable domain (other parts from reference TRBV5-5 and TRBJ2-3): DAGVTQSPTHLIKTRGQQVTLRCSPISGHKSVSWYQQVLGQGPQFIFQYYEKEERGRGNFPDRFSARQFPNYSSELNVNALLLGDSALYLCASILRDRVTDTQYFGPGTRLTVL.

V gene TRBV5-8 combines with J gene TRBJ2-6; no clear D gene. The CDR3 has 16 residues. Germline lookup yields CDR1 SGHTS and CDR2 YDEGEE. The germline V and J ends were trimmed by 3 bases and 4 bases, with 14 bases remaining between them. The CDR3 loop is CASSSPDGWGANVLTF. CDR3 DNA sequence: TGTGCCAGCAGCTCCCCGGACGGTTGGGGGGCCAACGTCCTGACTTTC.

The chain employs TRBV2 and TRBJ1-6; D is perhaps TRBD1 (6 bases). CDR3 length: 15 residues. With 2 bases removed from V and 7 bases from J, the gap between germline ends came to 12 bases. Germline CDR1 and CDR2: SNHLY and FYNNEI. The CDR3 sequence: CASSEKQGMNSPLHF. For the CDR3, the DNA is TGTGCCAGCAGTGAAAAGCAGGGGATGAATTCACCCCTCCACTTT.

Here the CDR3 reads CASSSGGLTGELFF. CDR3 DNA: TGTGCCAGCAGTTCCGGGGGGCTTACCGGGGAGCTGTTTTTT. The chain combines TRBV27 with TRBJ2-2; D possibly corresponds to TRBD2 (7 bases). CDR1 is MNHEY and CDR2 is SMNVEV in the germline V gene (reference sequence). V shed 4 bases and J shed 5 bases, with 11 bases lying between them. This CDR3 comprises 14 residues.

The chain recombines TRBV12-3 or TRBV12-4 with TRBJ1-6, with TRBD1 matching 10 bases. CDR3 length equals 20 residues. J lost 9 bases, V lost 6 bases, and 23 bases had no gene match. The CDR3 DNA reads as TGTGCCAGCAGCCGTGACCCTTATAACCCCGGGACAGGGGTAGGTTCACCCCTCCACTTT. Its protein product is CASSRDPYNPGTGVGSPLHF.

This clonotype was seen only a few times. The rearrangement joins TRBV7-8 to TRBJ2-3, with unresolved D. The V gene lost 3 bases and the J gene lost 0 bases, with 13 bases spanning the gap. Germline V gene sequence: CDR1 SGHVS, CDR2 FQNEAQ. The CDR3 loop spans 16 amino acids. The CDR3 nucleotides read TGTGCCAGCAGCTTTGGGGATCTTCCTAGCACAGATACGCAGTATTTT. Translated, it gives CASSFGDLPSTDTQYF.

This clonotype has more than one count but fewer than ten. This chain joins TRBV27 and TRBJ2-2; weak D call: TRBD1 (6 bases). The germline V and J ends were trimmed by 2 bases and 1 base, with 20 bases remaining between them. The CDR3 is 19 amino acids. The germline V gene has CDR1 MNHEY and CDR2 SMNVEV (reference sequence). The CDR3 loop reads CASSLIPPQGRMNTGELFF. The CDR3, as DNA: TGTGCCAGCAGTTTAATCCCCCCACAGGGCCGCATGAACACCGGGGAGCTGTTTTTT.

The CDR3, as DNA: TGTGCCAGCACGGTATCATGGGAAAACACTGAAGCTTTCTTT. This translates into CASTVSWENTEAFF. The rearrangement links TRBV6-6 to TRBJ1-1; the D is unclear. The CDR3 sequence is 14 residues long. Germline lookup yields CDR1 MNHNY and CDR2 SVGAGI (reference sequence). V was pared by 7 bases and J by 2 bases, with 14 bases between.

The rearrangement uses TRBV27 and TRBJ2-1; 14 positions agree with TRBD2. V lost 6 bases and J lost 12; bases outside the gene matches: 7. The CDR3 length is 14 residues. Per germline, CDR1 MNHEY and CDR2 SMNVEV (reference sequence). DNA for the CDR3: TGTGCCAGCAGCCCGACTAGCGGGGGGGCCAGGCAGTTCTTC. It translates to CASSPTSGGARQFF.

The chain is built from TRBV7-6 and TRBJ1-2, with 11 bases matching TRBD1. Looked up from germline, CDR1 is SGHVS and CDR2 is FNYEAQ. Unmatched junction bases numbered 4, after V lost 5 bases and J lost 5 bases. The CDR3 extends over 14 amino acids. CDR3 coding DNA: TGTGCCAGCAGCGCCCGGGACAGGGGGTATGGCTACACCTTC. This sequence encodes CASSARDRGYGYTF.

This clonotype has just a few counts. The V call is TRBV4-3, the J call TRBJ2-2; D is uncertain. CDR1 and CDR2 from the germline V gene are LGHNA and YSLEER. CDR3 length: 16 amino acids. V was cut by 3 bases and J by 3 bases, with 14 bases left in between. The chain's CDR3 is CASSQYPEVYTGELFF. The CDR3 DNA is TGCGCCAGCAGCCAGTACCCCGAGGTGTACACCGGGGAGCTGTTTTTT.

This clonotype was seen a few times. The CDR3 loop reads CASSLIAGGGADTQYF. The CDR3 region has the DNA TGTGCCAGCAGCCTTATAGCGGGGGGGGGAGCAGATACGCAGTATTTT. This chain links TRBV7-2 with TRBJ2-3; TRBD2 matches 11 bases. The CDR3 has 16 residues. Trimming removed 5 bases from V and 4 bases from J; junction bases left unmatched: 8. Germline V gene sequence: CDR1 SGHTA, CDR2 FQGNSA.

The chain uses TRBV27 and TRBJ1-5, with no clear D. Germline V gene sequence: CDR1 MNHEY, CDR2 SMNVEV (reference sequence). This CDR3 is built from 15 residues. V was clipped by 1 base and J by 7 bases, with 14 bases between them. The CDR3 loop is CASSLLGILGQPQHF. In nucleotides, the CDR3 is TGTGCCAGCAGTTTATTAGGAATTCTGGGCCAGCCCCAGCATTTT.

This clonotype showed up just a few times. The V call is TRBV4-3, the J call TRBJ2-1; 8 nucleotides agree with TRBD1. The germline CDR1 and CDR2 sequences are LGHNA and YSLEER. V shed 2 bases, J shed 7 bases, and the junction held 4 bases outside the gene matches. The CDR3 has 14 amino acids. CDR3 DNA: TGCGCCAGCAGCCAATACGGACAGGGAAATGAGCAGTTCTTC. Its protein is CASSQYGQGNEQFF.

This chain uses TRBV15 with TRBJ2-7; perhaps TRBD1 as D (5 bases). The V end was cut by 5 bases, the J end by 3 bases, with 17 bases between. CDR1 is LNHNV, CDR2 YYDKDF, per germline (reference sequence). The CDR3 runs to 15 residues. The chain's CDR3 is CATSHQGRAGYEQYF. CDR3 nucleotide sequence: TGTGCCACCAGCCATCAGGGCAGGGCTGGCTACGAGCAGTACTTC.

The rearrangement uses TRBV6-1 and TRBJ1-1; D remains ambiguous. Trimming removed 6 bases from V and 3 bases from J, with 17 bases in between. The CDR3 is made up of 15 amino acids. Per the germline V gene, CDR1 is MNHNS and CDR2 is SASEGT. The CDR3 DNA reads as TGTGCCAGCAGCCCTTCGAGTTGGACGGACACTGAAGCTTTCTTT. It translates to CASSPSSWTDTEAFF.

V gene TRBV27 combines with J gene TRBJ2-3; D gene unclear. CDR3 length equals 13 residues. The ends were cut back, 6 bases at V and 1 base at J, with 8 bases in the middle. Germline V gives CDR1 MNHEY, CDR2 SMNVEV (reference sequence). The CDR3 nucleotides are TGTGCCAGCAGCATTAGCCGCACAGATACGCAGTATTTT. It yields the protein CASSISRTDTQYF.

The table lists this clonotype with many counts. The CDR3: CASSLVLGSYEQYF. For the CDR3, the DNA is TGTGCCAGCAGCTTAGTCCTGGGCTCCTACGAGCAGTACTTC. This sequence joins TRBV7-2 and TRBJ2-7, with unresolved D. This CDR3 region has 14 residues. Trimming pared 1 base from V and 0 bases from J, leaving 7 bases between. Per germline, CDR1 SGHTA and CDR2 FQGNSA.

This clonotype occurred a few times. Mismatch with germline at one junction end may stem from a read error. This chain links TRBV4-1 with TRBJ2-3, with D maybe TRBD1 (5 bases). CDR1 is MGHRA and CDR2 is YSYEKL in the germline V gene. The CDR3 has 14 residues. DNA for the CDR3: TGTGCCAGCAGCCAAGAGACAGCCACAGATACGCAGTATTTT. This encodes CASSQETATDTQYF.